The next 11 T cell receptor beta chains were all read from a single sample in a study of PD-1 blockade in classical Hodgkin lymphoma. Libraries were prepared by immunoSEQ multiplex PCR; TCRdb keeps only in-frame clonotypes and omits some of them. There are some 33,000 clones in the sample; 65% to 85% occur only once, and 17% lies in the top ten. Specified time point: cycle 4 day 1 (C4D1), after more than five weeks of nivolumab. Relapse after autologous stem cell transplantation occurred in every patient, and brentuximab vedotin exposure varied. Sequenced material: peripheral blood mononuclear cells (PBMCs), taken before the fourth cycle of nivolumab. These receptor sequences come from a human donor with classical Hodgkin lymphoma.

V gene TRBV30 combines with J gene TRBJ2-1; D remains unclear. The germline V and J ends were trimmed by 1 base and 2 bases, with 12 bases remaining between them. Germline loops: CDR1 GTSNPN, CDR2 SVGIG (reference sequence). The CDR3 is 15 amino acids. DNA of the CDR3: TGTGCCTGGAGTGCAATTCCCCCGACCTACAATGAGCAGTTCTTC. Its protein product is CAWSAIPPTYNEQFF.

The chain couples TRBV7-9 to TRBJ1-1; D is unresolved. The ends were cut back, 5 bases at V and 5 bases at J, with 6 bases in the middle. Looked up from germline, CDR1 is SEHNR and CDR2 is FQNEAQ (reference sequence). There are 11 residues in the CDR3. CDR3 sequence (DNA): TGTGCCAGCAGCCCCCTAACTGAAGCTTTCTTT. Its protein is CASSPLTEAFF. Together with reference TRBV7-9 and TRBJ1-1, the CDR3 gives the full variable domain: DTGVSQNPRHKITKRGQNVTFRCDPISEHNRLYWYRQTLGQGPEFLTYFQNEAQLEKSRLLSDRFSAERPKGSFSTLEIQRTEQGDSAMYLCASSPLTEAFFGQGTRLTVV.

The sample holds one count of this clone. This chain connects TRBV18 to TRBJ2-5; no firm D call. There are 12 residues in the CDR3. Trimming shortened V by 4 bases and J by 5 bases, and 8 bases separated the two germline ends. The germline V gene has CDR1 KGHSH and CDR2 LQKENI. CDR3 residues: CASSLPMETQYF. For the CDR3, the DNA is TGTGCCAGCTCACTTCCCATGGAGACCCAGTACTTC.

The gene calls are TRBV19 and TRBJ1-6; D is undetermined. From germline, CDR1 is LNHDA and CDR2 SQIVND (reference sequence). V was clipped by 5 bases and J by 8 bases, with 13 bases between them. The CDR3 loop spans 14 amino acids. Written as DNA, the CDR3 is TGTGCCAGTAGTGATGACTTAACCTATTCACCCCTCCACTTT. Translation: CASSDDLTYSPLHF.

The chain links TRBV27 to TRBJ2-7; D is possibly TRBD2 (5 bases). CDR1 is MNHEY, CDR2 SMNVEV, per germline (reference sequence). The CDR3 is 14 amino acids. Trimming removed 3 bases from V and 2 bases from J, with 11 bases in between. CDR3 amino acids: CASSLGGSAYEQYF. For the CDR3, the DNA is TGTGCCAGCAGTTTGGGTGGGAGTGCCTACGAGCAGTACTTC.

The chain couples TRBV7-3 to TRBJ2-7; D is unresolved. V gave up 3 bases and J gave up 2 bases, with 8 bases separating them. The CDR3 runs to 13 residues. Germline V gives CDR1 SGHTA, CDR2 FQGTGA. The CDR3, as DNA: TGTGCCAGCAGCTTGAGCCGAACCTACGAGCAGTACTTC. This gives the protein CASSLSRTYEQYF.

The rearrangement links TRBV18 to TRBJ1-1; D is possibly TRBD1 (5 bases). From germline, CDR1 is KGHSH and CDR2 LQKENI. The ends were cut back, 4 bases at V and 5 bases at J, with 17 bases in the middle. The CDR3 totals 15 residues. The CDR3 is CASSRNPGTETEAFF. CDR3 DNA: TGTGCCAGCTCACGGAATCCCGGGACGGAGACTGAAGCTTTCTTT.

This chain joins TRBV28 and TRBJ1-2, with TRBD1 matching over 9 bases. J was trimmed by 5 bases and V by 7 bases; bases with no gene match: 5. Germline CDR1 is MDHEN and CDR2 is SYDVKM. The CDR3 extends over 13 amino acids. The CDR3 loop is CASTLGQGYGYTF. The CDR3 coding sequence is TGTGCCAGCACCCTGGGACAGGGTTATGGCTACACCTTC.

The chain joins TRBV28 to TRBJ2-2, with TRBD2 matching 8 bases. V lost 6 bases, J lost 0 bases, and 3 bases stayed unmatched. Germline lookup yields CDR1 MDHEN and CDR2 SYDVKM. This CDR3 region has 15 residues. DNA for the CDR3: TGTGCCAGCAGACTTAGCGGGACGAACACCGGGGAGCTGTTTTTT. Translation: CASRLSGTNTGELFF. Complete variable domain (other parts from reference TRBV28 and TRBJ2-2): DVKVTQSSRYLVKRTGEKVFLECVQDMDHENMFWYRQDPGLGLRLIYFSYDVKMKEKGDIPEGYSVSREKKERFSLILESASTNQTSMYLCASRLSGTNTGELFFGEGSRLTVL.

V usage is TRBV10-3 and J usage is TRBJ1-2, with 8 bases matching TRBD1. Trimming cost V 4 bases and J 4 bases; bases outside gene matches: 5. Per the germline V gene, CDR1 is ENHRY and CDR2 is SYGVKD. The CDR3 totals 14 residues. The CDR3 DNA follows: TGTGCCATCAGTGGCTACAGGGGGGCCTATGGCTACACCTTC. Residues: CAISGYRGAYGYTF.

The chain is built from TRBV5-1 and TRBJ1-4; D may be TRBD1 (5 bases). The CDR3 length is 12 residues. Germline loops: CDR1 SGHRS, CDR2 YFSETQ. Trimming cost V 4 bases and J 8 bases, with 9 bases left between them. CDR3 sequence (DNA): TGCGCCAGCAGCCAGGGAAACGAAAAACTGTTTTTT. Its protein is CASSQGNEKLFF.